Following are 13 T cell receptor beta chains from one sample sequenced in a study of cytomegalovirus exposure and HLA in healthy donors. The PCR used 60 Vbeta and 13 Jbeta primers. Clones were read by immunoSEQ multiplex PCR, and TCRdb kept only the in-frame ones, dropping some. This table holds some 150,000 clones, 60% to 85% found once. The sequencing sample was made of PBMCs. All receptors derive from a female donor in good health and CMV-seronegative.

V gene TRBV27 combines with J gene TRBJ2-1; D possibly corresponds to TRBD2 (7 bases). Trimming cost V 0 bases and J 9 bases, with 12 bases left between them. Germline V lookup: CDR1 MNHEY, CDR2 SMNVEV (reference sequence). The CDR3 consists of 14 residues. CDR3 in DNA: TGTGCCAGCAGTTTATCTCGGGGGGCGGGTGAGCAGTTCTTC. This translates into CASSLSRGAGEQFF.

Here the CDR3 reads CAISEFEGAPEQYF. The CDR3 DNA sequence: TGTGCCATCAGTGAGTTTGAGGGGGCCCCGGAGCAGTACTTC. V and J are TRBV10-3 and TRBJ2-7, with 7 bases that match TRBD1. The CDR3 runs 14 residues. With V trimmed by 1 base and J by 7 bases, 7 bases remained unmatched. The germline CDR1 and CDR2 sequences are ENHRY and SYGVKD.

DNA for the CDR3: TGTGCCAGCAGCGATTCTAGCTTCCTCTACAATGAGCAGTTCTTC. This translates into CASSDSSFLYNEQFF. The rearrangement joins TRBV9 to TRBJ2-1, with a tentative D call TRBD2 (5 bases). The length of the CDR3 is 15 residues. V was pared by 3 bases and J by 3 bases, with 13 bases between. The germline gives CDR1 SGDLS, CDR2 YYNGEE. The variable domain in full, with the rest retrieved from reference TRBV9 and TRBJ2-1, is DSGVTQTPKHLITATGQRVTLRCSPRSGDLSVYWYQQSLDQGLQFLIQYYNGEERAKGNILERFSAQQFPDLHSELNLSSLELGDSALYFCASSDSSFLYNEQFFGPGTRLTVL.

This chain connects TRBV28 to TRBJ2-7; 12 bases agree with TRBD1. In germline, CDR1 is MDHEN, CDR2 SYDVKM. Unmatched junction bases numbered 5, after V lost 6 bases and J lost 5 bases. The CDR3 runs 14 residues. CDR3 protein: CASRGQGAPHEQYF. The CDR3 DNA follows: TGTGCCAGCAGGGGACAGGGGGCGCCCCACGAGCAGTACTTC.

This clone was seen only a few times. This chain uses TRBV4-3 with TRBJ1-3, with 11 bases lining up with TRBD1. Losses at the gene ends were 8 bases for V and 7 bases for J; bases not matched to a gene: 1. This CDR3 has 12 amino acids. Germline assignment: CDR1 LGHNA and CDR2 YSLEER. CDR3 coding DNA: TGCGCCAGCCGGGACAGGGGGAACACCATATATTTT. It codes for CASRDRGNTIYF.

The V and J genes are TRBV19 and TRBJ2-6; perhaps TRBD1 as D (5 bases). The CDR3 consists of 17 residues. The ends were cut back, 0 bases at V and 1 base at J, with 10 bases in the middle. Germline assignment: CDR1 LNHDA and CDR2 SQIVND (reference sequence). CDR3 bases: TGTGCCAGTAGTATAGAAATGACAGCTTCTGGGGCCAACGTCCTGACTTTC. This codes for CASSIEMTASGANVLTF.

Only a few counts were recorded for this clone. This CDR3 reads CASSERGYEQYF. In DNA form, the CDR3 reads TGTGCCAGCAGCGAGCGGGGCTACGAGCAGTACTTC. The chain employs TRBV11-2 and TRBJ2-7; the match to TRBD2 covers 7 bases. With 5 bases clipped from V and 3 bases from J, the junction kept 1 base outside the gene matches. The CDR3 is 12 amino acids. Looked up from germline, CDR1 is SGHAT and CDR2 is FQNNGV.

On this clone: One junction end does not reproduce the germline sequence, and a read error may be involved. The V gene is TRBV7-2, the J gene TRBJ1-5; tentative D call: TRBD1 (6 bases). The CDR3 spans 14 residues. The germline gives CDR1 SGHTA, CDR2 FQGNSA. Written as DNA, the CDR3 is TGTGCCAGCTCCCCAGGGGTCCTCTATCAGCTCCAGCATTTT. It is translated as CASSPGVLYQLQHF.

The chain links TRBV30 to TRBJ1-2; D is possibly TRBD1 (5 bases). Germline-derived CDR1 and CDR2 are GTSNPN and SVGIG (reference sequence). V was pared by 0 bases and J by 8 bases, with 13 bases between. CDR3 length: 13 residues. This chain's CDR3 is CAWSVGGRVGYTF. The CDR3 DNA sequence: TGTGCCTGGAGTGTGGGGGGTCGGGTCGGCTACACCTTC.

The J gene is TRBJ2-1, the V gene TRBV5-1, with 8 bases fitting TRBD2. Germline-derived CDR1 and CDR2 are SGHRS and YFSETQ. Trimming at V came to 4 bases and at J to 7 bases, leaving 13 bases not matched to a gene. CDR3 length: 16 amino acids. The CDR3 loop reads CASSPVLAGGLNEQFF. The DNA for the CDR3 is TGCGCCAGCAGCCCCGTGCTTGCGGGGGGACTAAATGAGCAGTTCTTC.

This sequence joins TRBV14 and TRBJ2-5, with 10 bases matching TRBD1. The CDR3 loop spans 14 amino acids. The junction had 3 bases not matched to a gene; V was cut back by 4 bases and J by 4 bases. CDR1 and CDR2 (germline): SGHDN, FVKESK. The CDR3 coding sequence is TGTGCCAGCAGCCCGAGGACAGGGGGAGAGACCCAGTACTTC. Its translation: CASSPRTGGETQYF.

The chain employs TRBV5-1 and TRBJ1-5, with 10 positions matching TRBD1. CDR3 length: 17 residues. The J segment lost 3 bases and the V segment lost 5 bases, leaving 11 bases of the junction unmatched. Looked up from germline, CDR1 is SGHRS and CDR2 is YFSETQ. DNA of the CDR3: TGCGCCAGCAGACCTACTCCCGGGACAGGGGACAATCAGCCCCAGCATTTT. It specifies CASRPTPGTGDNQPQHF.

The V call is TRBV27, the J call TRBJ2-5, with 9 nucleotides matching TRBD1. Trimming cost V 7 bases and J 7 bases; bases outside gene matches: 7. This CDR3 is built from 13 residues. In germline, CDR1 is MNHEY, CDR2 SMNVEV (reference sequence). The CDR3: CASTNRGQGTQYF. In nucleotides, the CDR3 is TGTGCCAGCACAAACAGGGGGCAGGGGACCCAGTACTTC.